This T cell receptor beta chain appears in the sequencing data of a study of human T cells and chemical hapten exposure. At the level of the study: 2% DPC applied to an approximately 2 cm by approximately 2 cm arm area sensitized donors.

This clonotype came up a few times. The antigen is unknown. The junction does not match germline at one end; this may be a read error. Study conclusions and caveats: Expanded TCRs showed more large CDR3 clusters than pre-sensitization or healthy control sets. Having alopecia, donors may respond immunologically unlike healthy people.

The germline V gene has CDR1 SGHVS and CDR2 FNYEAQ. CDR3 length: 15 residues. As to time point: pre-sensitization, week 0. The treatment was: therapeutic diphenylcyclopropenone sensitization with weekly scalp DPC. Unique molecular identifiers were linked by the library to individual cDNA molecules. In TCRdb, the RACE reads were re-called with MiXCR into one record per CDR3 protein. The table includes a few hundred thousand distinct CDR3 sequences, 5% to 6.5% detected once. This receptor was obtained from a woman under 30 with alopecia areata. Some clones in this sample may be carry-over from other donors' samples. This chain uses TRBV7-6 with TRBJ1-4; D unresolved. This material consisted of whole blood, taken in connection with sensitization to the hapten diphenylcyclopropenone (DPC). Written as DNA, the CDR3 is TGTGCCAGCAGCCTAGCACCGGGGATTGGGGAAAAACTGTTTTTT. This encodes CASSLAPGIGEKLFF.